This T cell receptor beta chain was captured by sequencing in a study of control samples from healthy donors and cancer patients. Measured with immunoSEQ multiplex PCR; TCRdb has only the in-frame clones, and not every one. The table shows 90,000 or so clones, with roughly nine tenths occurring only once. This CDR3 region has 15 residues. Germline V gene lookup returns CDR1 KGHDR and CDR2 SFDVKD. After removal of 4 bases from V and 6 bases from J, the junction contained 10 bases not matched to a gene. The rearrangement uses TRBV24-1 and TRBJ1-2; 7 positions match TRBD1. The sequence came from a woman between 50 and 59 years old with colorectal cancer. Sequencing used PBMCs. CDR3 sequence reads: CATSDYDREWNGYTF. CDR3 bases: TGTGCCACCAGTGACTACGACAGGGAATGGAATGGCTACACCTTC.